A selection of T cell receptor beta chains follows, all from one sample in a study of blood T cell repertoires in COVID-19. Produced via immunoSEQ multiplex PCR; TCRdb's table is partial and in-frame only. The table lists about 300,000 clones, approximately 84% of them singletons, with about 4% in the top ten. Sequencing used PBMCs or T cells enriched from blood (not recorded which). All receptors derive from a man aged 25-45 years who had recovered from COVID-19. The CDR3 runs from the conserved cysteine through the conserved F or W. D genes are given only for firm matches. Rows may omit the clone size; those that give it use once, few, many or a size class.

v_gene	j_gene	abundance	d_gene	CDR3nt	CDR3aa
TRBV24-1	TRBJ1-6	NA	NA	TGTGCCACCAGTACAGGAAGTTCACCCCTCCACTTT	CATSTGSSPLHF
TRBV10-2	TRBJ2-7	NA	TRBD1	TGCGCCAGCAGCCCTGACAGGGCTTCCTACGAGCAGTACTTC	CASSPDRASYEQYF
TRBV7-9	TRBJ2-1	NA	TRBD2	TGTGCCAGCAGCTTGGGGACTAGCGGGAGTAGCGAGCAGTTCTTC	CASSLGTSGSSEQFF
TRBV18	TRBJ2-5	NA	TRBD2	TGTGCCAGCTCACCACCGGTCCCTAGCGGGGCCCAAGAGACCCAGTACTTC	CASSPPVPSGAQETQYF
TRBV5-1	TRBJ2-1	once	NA	TGCGCCAGCAGCCTGGATACACCCTCCTACAATGAGCAGTTCTTC	CASSLDTPSYNEQFF
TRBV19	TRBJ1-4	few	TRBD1	TGTGCCAGTAGTACCTCCGGGACAGTTGATGAAAAACTGTTTTTT	CASSTSGTVDEKLFF
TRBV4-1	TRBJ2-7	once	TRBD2	TGCGCCAGCAGCCAAGCTGATCGGCTAGCGGTTTCCTACGAGCAGTACTTC	CASSQADRLAVSYEQYF
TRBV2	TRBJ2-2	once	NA	TGTGCCAGCAGTCGCGGATCGAACACCGGGGAGCTGTTTTTT	CASSRGSNTGELFF
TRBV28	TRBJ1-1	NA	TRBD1	TGTGCCAGCAGTTCGGACAGGGAATACGCGAACACTGAAGCTTTCTTT	CASSSDREYANTEAFF
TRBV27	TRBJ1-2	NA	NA	TGTGCCAGCAGTTTGTACTCCAGGGAAGATGGCTACACCTTC	CASSLYSREDGYTF
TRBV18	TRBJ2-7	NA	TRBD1	TGTGCCAGCGTTCCCCCGGGACAGGGGGCCTACGAGCAGTACTTC	CASVPPGQGAYEQYF
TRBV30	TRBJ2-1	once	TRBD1	TGTGCCTGGGATACGACAGGGTCGACTGAGCAGTTCTTC	CAWDTTGSTEQFF
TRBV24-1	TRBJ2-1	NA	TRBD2	TGTGCCACCAGTGATCGCGGGACTAGCGGGGGGGGGTATGAGCAGTTCTTC	CATSDRGTSGGGYEQFF
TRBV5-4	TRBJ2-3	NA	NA	TGTGCCAGCAAGCGGTCGGGTAGCACAGATACGCAGTATTTT	CASKRSGSTDTQYF
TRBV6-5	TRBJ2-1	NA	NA	TGTGCCCTCGGAGGCGGTTACAATGAGCAGTTCTTC	CALGGGYNEQFF